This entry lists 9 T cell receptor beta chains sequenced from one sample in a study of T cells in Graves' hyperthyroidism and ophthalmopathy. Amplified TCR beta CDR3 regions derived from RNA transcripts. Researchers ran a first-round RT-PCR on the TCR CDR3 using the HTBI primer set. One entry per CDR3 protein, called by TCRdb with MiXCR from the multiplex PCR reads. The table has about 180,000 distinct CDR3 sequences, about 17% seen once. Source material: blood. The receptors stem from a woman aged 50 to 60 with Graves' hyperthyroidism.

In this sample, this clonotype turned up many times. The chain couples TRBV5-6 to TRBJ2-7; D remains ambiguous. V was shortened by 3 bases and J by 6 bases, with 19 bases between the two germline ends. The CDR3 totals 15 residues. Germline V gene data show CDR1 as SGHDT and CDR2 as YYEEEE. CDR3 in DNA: TGTGCCAGCAGCTCGGCCCTCCGGGCCAGTTCCGAGCAGTACTTC. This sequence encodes CASSSALRASSEQYF.

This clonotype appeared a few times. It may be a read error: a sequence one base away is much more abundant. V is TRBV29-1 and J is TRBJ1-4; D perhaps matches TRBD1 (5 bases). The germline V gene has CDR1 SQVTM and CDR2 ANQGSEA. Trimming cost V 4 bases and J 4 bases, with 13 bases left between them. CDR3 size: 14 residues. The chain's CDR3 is CSVGVAGLNEKLFF. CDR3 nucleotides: TGCAGCGTTGGAGTCGCAGGGCTTAATGAAAAACTGTTTTTT.

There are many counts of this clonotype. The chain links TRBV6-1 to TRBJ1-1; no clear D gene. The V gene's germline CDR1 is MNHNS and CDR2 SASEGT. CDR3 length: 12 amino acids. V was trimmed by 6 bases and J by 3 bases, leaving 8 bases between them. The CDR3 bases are TGTGCCAGCAGGGACCGCCACACTGAAGCTTTCTTT. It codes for CASRDRHTEAFF.

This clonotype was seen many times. The CDR3 sequence is CASSETFSREKLFF. The CDR3 DNA is TGTGCCAGCAGTGAAACTTTCTCGAGGGAAAAACTGTTTTTT. This chain joins TRBV2 and TRBJ1-4; D is ambiguous. Germline-derived CDR1 and CDR2 are SNHLY and FYNNEI. Between the trimmed V and J ends, which lost 2 bases and 8 bases, there was a span of 12 bases. This CDR3 comprises 14 residues.

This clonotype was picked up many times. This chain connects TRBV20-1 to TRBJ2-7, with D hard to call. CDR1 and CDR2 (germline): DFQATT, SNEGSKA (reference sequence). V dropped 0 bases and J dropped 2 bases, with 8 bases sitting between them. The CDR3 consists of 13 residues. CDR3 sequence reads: CSARDRIAYEQYF. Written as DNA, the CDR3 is TGCAGTGCTAGAGATCGAATAGCCTACGAGCAGTACTTC.

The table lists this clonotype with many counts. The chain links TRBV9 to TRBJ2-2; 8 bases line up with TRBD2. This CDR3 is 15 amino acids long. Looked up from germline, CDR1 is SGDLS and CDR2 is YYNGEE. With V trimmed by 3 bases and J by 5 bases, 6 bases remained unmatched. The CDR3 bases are TGTGCCAGCAGCGCCGGGGGGGTTCCGACCGGGGAGCTGTTTTTT. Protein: CASSAGGVPTGELFF.

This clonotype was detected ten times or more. CDR3 residues: CASSSDGYSNQPQHF. CDR3 DNA sequence: TGTGCCAGCAGTTCCGACGGTTATAGCAATCAGCCCCAGCATTTT. The rearrangement joins TRBV28 to TRBJ1-5; D unresolved. The germline V and J ends were trimmed by 4 bases and 0 bases, with 10 bases remaining between them. Germline V gene sequence: CDR1 MDHEN, CDR2 SYDVKM. This CDR3 spans 15 amino acids. The full variable domain, completed using reference TRBV28 and TRBJ1-5, is DVKVTQSSRYLVKRTGEKVFLECVQDMDHENMFWYRQDPGLGLRLIYFSYDVKMKEKGDIPEGYSVSREKKERFSLILESASTNQTSMYLCASSSDGYSNQPQHFGDGTRLSIL.

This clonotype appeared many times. The CDR3 sequence: CASSEAVSHEQYF. CDR3 in DNA: TGTGCCAGCAGTGAAGCGGTCTCGCACGAGCAGTACTTC. The gene calls are TRBV2 and TRBJ2-7, with D hard to call. This CDR3 contains 13 residues. CDR1 is SNHLY, CDR2 FYNNEI, per germline. Trimming cost V 0 bases and J 5 bases, with 8 bases left between them.

The CDR3 region is CASSFEALAGSTQYF. CDR3 nucleotide sequence: TGTGCCAGCAGTTTTGAGGCCCTAGCGGGATCGACCCAGTACTTC. This sequence joins TRBV12-3 or TRBV12-4 and TRBJ2-5; 9 nucleotides match TRBD2. The CDR3 is 15 amino acids. Unmatched junction bases numbered 9, after V lost 3 bases and J lost 7 bases.